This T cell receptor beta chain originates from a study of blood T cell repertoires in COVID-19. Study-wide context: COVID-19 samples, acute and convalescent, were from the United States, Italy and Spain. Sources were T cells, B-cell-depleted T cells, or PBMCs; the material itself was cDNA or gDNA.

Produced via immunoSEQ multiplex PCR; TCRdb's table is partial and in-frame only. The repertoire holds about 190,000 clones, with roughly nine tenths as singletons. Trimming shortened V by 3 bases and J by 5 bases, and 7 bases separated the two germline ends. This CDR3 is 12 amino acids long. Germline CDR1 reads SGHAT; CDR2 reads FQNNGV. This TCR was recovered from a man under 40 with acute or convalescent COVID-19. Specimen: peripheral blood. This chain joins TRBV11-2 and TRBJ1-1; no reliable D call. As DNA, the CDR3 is TGTGCCAGCAGCTTGAGCAGGACTGAAGCTTTCTTT. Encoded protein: CASSLSRTEAFF. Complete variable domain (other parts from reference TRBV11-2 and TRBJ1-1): EAGVAQSPRYKIIEKRQSVAFWCNPISGHATLYWYQQILGQGPKLLIQFQNNGVVDDSQLPKDRFSAERLKGVDSTLKIQPAKLEDSAVYLCASSLSRTEAFFGQGTRLTVV.